The source of this T cell receptor beta chain is a study of blood T cell repertoires in COVID-19. Turning to the study itself: The United States, Italy and Spain supplied acute and convalescent COVID-19 samples. T cells, B-cell-depleted T cells, or PBMCs supplied cDNA or gDNA.

In the authors' workflow: Estimates of nucleated cell counts were drawn from the amplification of reference gene primers. Method: immunoSEQ multiplex PCR; TCRdb's copy keeps in-frame clones and lacks some. V and J calls and clone size come straight from that table; D and trimming were deduced from the DNA. The table records 6,500 to 9,000 clones, around 86% of them present only once. From germline, CDR1 is MNHEY and CDR2 SMNVEV (reference sequence). This CDR3 comprises 16 residues. Between the trimmed V and J ends, which lost 4 bases and 0 bases, there was a span of 10 bases. This clone occurred once. The sample has other DNA sequences that encode this CDR3 too.

Input material: peripheral blood. The J gene is TRBJ2-6, the V gene TRBV27; D gene ambiguous. This clonotype was obtained from an older woman with active COVID-19. Here the CDR3 DNA reads TGTGCCAGCAGTTCTGGCAGACTCTCTGGGGCCAACGTCCTGACTTTC. Translation gives CASSSGRLSGANVLTF.